The T cell receptor beta chain described here comes from a study of OX40 agonist ivuxolimab in advanced cancers. At the level of the study: Patients were dosed with the agonistic anti-OX40 (CD134) antibody ivuxolimab. Six ivuxolimab dose levels, 0.01 to 10 mg/kg, were given intravenously every 2 weeks.

Notes on this clone: Its antigen is unidentified.

Germline V gene sequence: CDR1 SGHTA, CDR2 FQGNSA. This CDR3 region has 15 residues. V shed 0 bases and J shed 1 base, with 8 bases lying between them. Sequencing was performed with immunoSEQ multiplex PCR; in TCRdb, only in-frame clones are kept and a portion is missing. The sample has 90,000 to 150,000 clones, approximately 92% seen once. Study-wide results and caveats: Those patients achieving a partial response at 0.1-3.0 mg/kg showed among the lowest clonal expansion.

Collection of blood occurred at baseline, at cycle 4 day 1, and at cycle 7 day 1. This sequence originates from an adult with an advanced solid tumor such as melanoma, head and neck, liver or kidney cancer. The specimen was CD4+ or CD8+ T cells sorted from blood, collected in a trial of the OX40 agonist ivuxolimab. V gene TRBV7-2 combines with J gene TRBJ2-3; a weak D match, TRBD2 (5 bases). The CDR3 spells CASSLALGGTDTQYF. For the CDR3, the DNA is TGTGCCAGCAGCTTAGCGCTGGGAGGCACAGATACGCAGTATTTT.